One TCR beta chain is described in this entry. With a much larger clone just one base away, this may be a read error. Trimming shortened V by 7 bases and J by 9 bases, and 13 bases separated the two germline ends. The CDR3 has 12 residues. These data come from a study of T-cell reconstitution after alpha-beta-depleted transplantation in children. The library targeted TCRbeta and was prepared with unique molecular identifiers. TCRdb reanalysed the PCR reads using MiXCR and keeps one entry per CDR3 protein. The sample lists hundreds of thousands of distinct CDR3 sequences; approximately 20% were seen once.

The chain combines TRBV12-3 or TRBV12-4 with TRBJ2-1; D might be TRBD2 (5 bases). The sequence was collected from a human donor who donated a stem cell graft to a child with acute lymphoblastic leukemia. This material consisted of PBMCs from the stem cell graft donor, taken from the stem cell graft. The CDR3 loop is CASTPTGGEQFF. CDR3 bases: TGTGCCAGCACTCCGACCGGAGGTGAGCAGTTCTTC.